Below, 23 T cell receptor beta chains from the same sample are listed, as sequenced in a study of identical twins' blood T cells. A single record per CDR3 protein comes from TCRdb applying MiXCR to the 5' RACE reads. The repertoire consists of hundreds of thousands of distinct CDR3 sequences, with about 28% occurring once and the leading ten covering about 6%. Sequencing was carried out using PBMCs. The receptors originated from a woman aged 18 to 49 in good health.

Note on this clonotype: One end of the junction fails to match germline, which may point to a read error. The J gene is TRBJ2-7, the V gene TRBV20-1; D gene uncertain. Germline V CDR1 and CDR2: DFQATT, SNEGSKA (reference sequence). The CDR3 length is 10 residues. The CDR3 region is CSAGIGERYF. The CDR3 nucleotides read TGCAGTGCCGGTATCGGAGAGCGGTACTTC.

J is TRBJ1-5 and V is TRBV9; the D gene is possibly TRBD1 (6 bases). CDR3 size: 14 residues. Trimming removed 4 bases from V and 4 bases from J, with 12 bases in between. CDR1 is SGDLS and CDR2 is YYNGEE in the germline V gene. This CDR3 is CASSPGTPNQPQHF. The CDR3 nucleotides are TGTGCCAGCAGCCCGGGGACACCGAATCAGCCCCAGCATTTT.

The CDR3 spells CASSFSGTEGLEQFF. DNA for the CDR3: TGTGCCAGCAGCTTTTCCGGGACAGAGGGTCTTGAGCAGTTCTTC. The V gene is TRBV5-5, the J gene TRBJ2-1, with 7 nucleotides matching TRBD1. Germline CDR1 SGHKS, CDR2 YYEKEE (reference sequence). V dropped 2 bases and J dropped 9; count of bases not matched to a gene: 11. This CDR3 has 15 amino acids.

This clonotype was seen a few times. CDR3 region: CASSSRINSNQPQHF. The CDR3 DNA reads TGTGCCAGCAGTTCTCGGATAAATAGCAATCAGCCCCAGCATTTT. The rearrangement uses TRBV12-3 or TRBV12-4 and TRBJ1-5; D is undetermined. V lost 4 bases and J lost 0, with 10 bases in between. The CDR3 spans 15 residues.

The rearrangement joins TRBV19 to TRBJ2-1; D is unresolved. Germline V gene sequence: CDR1 LNHDA, CDR2 SQIVND (reference sequence). V gave up 5 bases and J gave up 4 bases, with 9 bases separating them. CDR3 length: 13 amino acids. CDR3 sequence: CASSSALYNEQFF. The CDR3 bases are TGTGCCAGTAGTTCCGCCTTATACAATGAGCAGTTCTTC. The full variable domain, rest sourced from reference TRBV19 and TRBJ2-1, is DGGITQSPKYLFRKEGQNVTLSCEQNLNHDAMYWYRQDPGQGLRLIYYSQIVNDFQKGDIAEGYSVSREKKESFPLTVTSAQKNPTAFYLCASSSALYNEQFFGPGTRLTVL.

The sample holds a few counts of this clonotype. The chain couples TRBV20-1 to TRBJ2-5; 14 nucleotides line up with TRBD2. Germline CDR1 DFQATT, CDR2 SNEGSKA (reference sequence). Trimming at V came to 3 bases and at J to 5 bases, leaving 11 bases not matched to a gene. This CDR3 is built from 17 residues. CDR3 sequence reads: CSARGTGTSGGTETQYF. The DNA of the CDR3 is TGCAGTGCTAGGGGAACCGGGACTAGCGGGGGTACGGAGACCCAGTACTTC.

This clonotype was picked up one time. This sequence joins TRBV10-3 and TRBJ2-7, with D possibly being TRBD2 (5 bases). Trimming left V 3 bases short and J 5 bases short, with 14 bases between. This CDR3 region has 14 residues. Per the germline V gene, CDR1 is ENHRY and CDR2 is SYGVKD. The CDR3 DNA reads as TGTGCCATCAGTGAAGCTACTAGAGCCCACGAGCAGTACTTC. Its translation: CAISEATRAHEQYF.

This clonotype appeared many times. This sequence joins TRBV25-1 and TRBJ1-6; D not resolved. There are 15 residues in the CDR3. Per the germline V gene, CDR1 is MGHDK and CDR2 is SYGVNS. Trimming took 6 bases from V and 10 from J, leaving 19 bases between them. DNA of the CDR3: TGTGCCAGCAGCGCCTACGAGGATTACTACTCACCCCTCCACTTT. Protein product: CASSAYEDYYSPLHF. Looking up the rest from reference TRBV25-1 and TRBJ1-6 gives the full variable domain: EADIYQTPRYLVIGTGKKITLECSQTMGHDKMYWYQQDPGMELHLIHYSYGVNSTEKGDLSSESTVSRIRTEHFPLTLESARPSHTSQYLCASSAYEDYYSPLHFGNGTRLTVT.

The J gene is TRBJ2-1, the V gene TRBV7-7, with 7 bases that match TRBD2. Germline loops: CDR1 SSHAT, CDR2 FNYEAQ (reference sequence). The CDR3 runs to 14 residues. The J segment lost 5 bases and the V segment lost 0 bases, leaving 1 base of the junction unmatched. The CDR3 sequence: CASSLAGRNNEQFF. The CDR3 nucleotides are TGTGCCAGCAGCTTAGCCGGGAGGAACAATGAGCAGTTCTTC.

This clonotype was recorded a few times. J is TRBJ1-1 and V is TRBV5-1, with a possible D match to TRBD1 (5 bases). Germline assignment: CDR1 SGHRS and CDR2 YFSETQ. Trimming shortened V by 6 bases and J by 2 bases, and 14 bases separated the two germline ends. The CDR3 covers 14 residues. The CDR3, as DNA: TGCGCCAGCACCCTGATGGGGGGAAACACTGAAGCTTTCTTT. It specifies CASTLMGGNTEAFF.

V gene TRBV20-1 combines with J gene TRBJ1-5; no firm D call. Per the germline V gene, CDR1 is DFQATT and CDR2 is SNEGSKA (reference sequence). CDR3 size: 13 residues. Between the trimmed V and J ends, which lost 3 bases and 6 bases, there was a span of 12 bases. The CDR3 region has the DNA TGCAGTGCTAGCTCTGGCCCAAGTCAGCCCCAGCATTTT. Translated: CSASSGPSQPQHF.

This chain links TRBV7-2 with TRBJ1-1, with 7 bases that match TRBD1. Germline V gene data show CDR1 as SGHTA and CDR2 as FQGNSA. V lost 4 bases to trimming and J lost 6 bases; unmatched junction nucleotides: 11. This CDR3 is built from 15 residues. CDR3: CASSSTRDRTSEAFF. The DNA for the CDR3 is TGTGCCAGCAGCTCGACCCGGGACAGAACCTCTGAAGCTTTCTTT.

This clonotype was counted between two and nine times. The chain is built from TRBV7-8 and TRBJ2-5; TRBD1 or TRBD2 may be the D gene (5 bases each). The germline V gene encodes CDR1 SGHVS and CDR2 FQNEAQ. This CDR3 contains 17 residues. The V end lost 4 bases, the J end lost 1 base, and 19 bases lay between the germline ends. The CDR3 sequence is CASSSPLSSGTQETQYF. The CDR3 nucleotides read TGTGCCAGCAGCTCTCCCCTCTCATCGGGGACCCAAGAGACCCAGTACTTC.

This clonotype was seen more than once but under ten times. This rearrangement joins TRBV27 to TRBJ1-4; a possible D gene is TRBD1 (5 bases). The germline V gene has CDR1 MNHEY and CDR2 SMNVEV (reference sequence). Between the trimmed V and J ends, which lost 5 bases and 0 bases, there was a span of 10 bases. The CDR3 has 15 residues. The CDR3 loop reads CASSPRGSTNEKLFF. As DNA, the CDR3 is TGTGCCAGCAGTCCCCGGGGGTCAACTAATGAAAAACTGTTTTTT. Combining the CDR3 with reference TRBV27 and TRBJ1-4 gives the whole variable domain EAQVTQNPRYLITVTGKKLTVTCSQNMNHEYMSWYRQDPGLGLRQIYYSMNVEVTDKGDVPEGYKVSRKEKRNFPLILESPSPNQTSLYFCASSPRGSTNEKLFFGSGTQLSVL.

This clonotype was detected many times. The genes are TRBV7-8 and TRBJ2-7; TRBD1 agrees at 7 bases. The CDR3 has 14 residues. The trim removed 2 bases at V and 3 bases at J, leaving 4 bases unmatched. The V gene's germline CDR1 is SGHVS and CDR2 FQNEAQ. The CDR3 DNA follows: TGTGCCAGCAGCTTATCAGGGGGTCGCTACGAGCAGTACTTC. As protein: CASSLSGGRYEQYF.

The sample holds a few counts of this clonotype. This sequence joins TRBV12-3 or TRBV12-4 and TRBJ2-1; tentatively, D is TRBD1 (6 bases). The germline V and J ends were trimmed by 7 bases and 9 bases, with 10 bases remaining between them. There are 11 residues in the CDR3. CDR3 in amino acids: CASTLGGEQFF. In DNA, the CDR3 is TGTGCCAGCACCTTAGGGGGTGAGCAGTTCTTC.

With regard to this clonotype: One end of the junction varies from germline; a read error may be responsible. The chain joins TRBV29-1 to TRBJ1-1, with D hard to call. The CDR3 is made up of 16 amino acids. CDR1 is SQVTM, CDR2 ANQGSEA, per germline. The CDR3 loop is CSVEGLRASRASEVFF. CDR3 bases: TGCAGCGTTGAAGGGCTCCGGGCCTCCAGAGCGTCTGAAGTTTTCTTT.

This clonotype was detected only a few times. The J gene is TRBJ1-1, the V gene TRBV2; D might be TRBD1 (6 bases). The germline gives CDR1 SNHLY, CDR2 FYNNEI. Trimming shortened V by 6 bases and J by 7 bases, and 9 bases separated the two germline ends. This CDR3 has 11 residues. The CDR3 DNA is TGTGCCAGCAGGCGGGGGCATGAAGCTTTCTTT. This sequence encodes CASRRGHEAFF.

The chain joins TRBV27 to TRBJ2-3; either TRBD1 or TRBD2 may fit D (5 bases each). The V and J ends lost 4 bases and 6 bases respectively, with 5 bases between them. The CDR3 is made up of 11 amino acids. Germline V gene lookup returns CDR1 MNHEY and CDR2 SMNVEV (reference sequence). The CDR3 DNA reads TGTGCCAGCAGTTGGGGGGATACGCAGTATTTT. This encodes CASSWGDTQYF.

V usage is TRBV6-5 and J usage is TRBJ1-1; 8 bases match TRBD1. Germline trimming cut 6 bases from V and 2 bases from J; bases unmatched to any gene: 11. From germline, CDR1 is MNHEY and CDR2 SVGAGI. The CDR3 loop spans 16 amino acids. The CDR3 DNA reads as TGTGCCAGCAGCCCACCGACCGGGACAGGTAACACTGAAGCTTTCTTT. Translated, it gives CASSPPTGTGNTEAFF.

This clonotype was counted many times. The chain joins TRBV3-1 to TRBJ1-5; D gene unclear. This CDR3 region has 14 residues. Germline V lookup: CDR1 LGHDT, CDR2 YNNKEL (reference sequence). V dropped 3 bases and J dropped 11 bases, with 17 bases sitting between them. Written as DNA, the CDR3 is TGTGCCAGCAGCCAGGACTCTTCGGTCCAGACCCAGCATTTT. Residues: CASSQDSSVQTQHF.

V gene TRBV2 combines with J gene TRBJ1-1; maybe TRBD1 (5 bases). The CDR3 is made up of 15 amino acids. Germline V gene sequence: CDR1 SNHLY, CDR2 FYNNEI. Between the trimmed V and J ends, which lost 6 bases and 0 bases, there was a span of 14 bases. The CDR3 region has the DNA TGTGCCAGCAGACTCACGGGGACCTTGAACACTGAAGCTTTCTTT. Translated: CASRLTGTLNTEAFF.

This clonotype was counted a single time. A much larger clone differs from this one at a single base, so this may be a read error. The chain uses TRBV6-1 and TRBJ1-1; D is unclear. This CDR3 contains 13 residues. V lost 6 bases to trimming and J lost 8 bases, with 16 bases between them. Per germline, CDR1 MNHNS and CDR2 SASEGT. CDR3 loop: CASREIRTWEAFF. The CDR3 region has the DNA TGTGCCAGCAGAGAAATAAGAACATGGGAAGCTTTCTTT.